A single T cell receptor (beta chain) is shown here with its context. The CDR3 is 12 residues long. Germline V gene data show CDR1 as SGHRS and CDR2 as YFSETQ. V was shortened by 10 bases and J by 3 bases, with 13 bases between the two germline ends. This entry comes from a study of shared clonotypes between healthy human individuals. At the level of the study: Each donor had three CD4 naive, three CD4 memory, two CD8 naive and one CD8 memory plate.

In the study's own analysis: Without quality scores, immunoSEQ junctional reads could not be filtered like full-length reads. Sequencing was performed with immunoSEQ multiplex PCR; in TCRdb, only in-frame clones are kept and a portion is missing. V and J calls and clone size are copied from that table; D and trimming were computed from the DNA. This table has millions of clones, 85% to 95% appearing once. Sequencing was performed on naive CD4+ T cells from PBMCs. The subset: CD45RA+ positively selected. This TCR was recovered from a young man in good health. Some clones in this sample may be carry-over from other donors' samples. The genes are TRBV5-1 and TRBJ2-5; possible D gene TRBD1, 6 bases. The CDR3 reads CAGYRVEETQYF. Here the CDR3 DNA reads TGCGCCGGCTACAGGGTGGAAGAGACCCAGTACTTC.